This T cell receptor beta chain was profiled in a study of T cell repertoires in cytomegalovirus infection. Study in general: It was recently identified HLA-C-restricted and well-studied HLA-B-restricted CMV epitopes that the study used. Through public TCR beta signatures, both CMV infection and matching HLA type were indicated.

A note on this clonotype: Its antigen is not identified.

Study-wide results and limits: Totalled public TCR beta family frequency picked out people who carried CMV plus the relevant HLA.

V dropped 8 bases and J dropped 3 bases, with 14 bases sitting between them. The V gene's germline CDR1 is SGHNT and CDR2 YENEEA. The CDR3 totals 13 residues. Each CDR3 protein is one row after TCRdb ran MiXCR on the reads. The sample gives 570,000 or so distinct CDR3 sequences, over 35% of which show up once; around 48% is in the top ten. The chain couples TRBV11-3 to TRBJ2-7; the D gene is possibly TRBD1 (6 bases). The specimen was cultured PBMCs, collected from culture after CMV antigen stimulation. The TCR comes from a human donor in good health (CMV status not recorded). Some clones in this sample may be carry-over from other donors' samples. CDR3 nucleotide sequence: TGTGCCAGCGGGTTGGGGACAAGCTACGAGCAGTACTTC. It codes for CASGLGTSYEQYF.